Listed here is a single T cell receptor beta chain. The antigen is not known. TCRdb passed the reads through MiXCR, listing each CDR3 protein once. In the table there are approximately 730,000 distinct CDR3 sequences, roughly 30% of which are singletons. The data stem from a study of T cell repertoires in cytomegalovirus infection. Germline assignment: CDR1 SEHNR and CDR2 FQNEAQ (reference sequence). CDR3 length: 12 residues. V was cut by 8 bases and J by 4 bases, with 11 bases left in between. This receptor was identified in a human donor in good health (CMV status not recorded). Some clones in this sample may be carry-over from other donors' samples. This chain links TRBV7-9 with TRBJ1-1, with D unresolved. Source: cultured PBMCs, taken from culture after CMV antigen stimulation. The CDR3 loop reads CASHRARTEAFF. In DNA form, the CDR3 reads TGTGCCAGCCATAGGGCCCGCACTGAAGCTTTCTTT.